Following are 2 T cell receptor beta chains from one sample sequenced in a study of cytomegalovirus exposure and HLA in healthy donors (dated by TCRdb to 2017 to 2019). The protocol used for the library was the immunoSEQ multiplex PCR assay. TCRdb stores this immuneACCESS table with in-frame sequences only. Part of the clones is absent; in the studies checked, under half of the shortfall reflects unresolved V genes, and no reason is known for the rest. The sample table lists about 110,000 clones, approximately 96% of them with a count of one. Clones ranked in the top ten supply 0.67% of the sample. Sample: PBMCs. The receptors here all came from a woman aged 18-29 years in good health and CMV-seronegative.

CDR3 coding DNA: TGTGCCACCGGGAGGGGAGACACTGAAGCTTTCTTT. This sequence encodes CATGRGDTEAFF. The J gene is TRBJ1-1, the V gene TRBV9; TRBD1 is a possible D gene (5 bases). Trimming left V 9 bases short and J 3 bases short, with 12 bases between. Germline-derived CDR1 and CDR2 are SGDLS and YYNGEE. The length of the CDR3 is 12 residues.

The chain recombines TRBV28 with TRBJ2-7; 12 bases are shared with TRBD2. In germline, CDR1 is MDHEN, CDR2 SYDVKM. This CDR3 is built from 14 residues. J gave up 5 bases and V 10 bases, and 9 bases lay outside the gene matches. CDR3 region: CATGLAGGRNEQYF. Here the CDR3 DNA reads TGTGCCACTGGGCTAGCGGGGGGGCGCAACGAGCAGTACTTC.